These T cell receptor beta chains were read from a single sample in a study of shared clonotypes between healthy human individuals. The repertoire was sequenced with immunoSEQ multiplex PCR; TCRdb's copy has only in-frame clones and lacks some. The repertoire has about 2.3 million clones, 85% to 95% of them found once; the top ten carry 0.37%. Sequences were obtained from naive CD4+ T cells from PBMCs. These receptors were obtained from a man aged 18 to 30 in good health. Some clones in this sample may be carry-over from other donors' samples. CDR3s include the opening cysteine and the closing phenylalanine or tryptophan. The D gene is left open where the match is weak. Clone size is shown for a subset of rows, as once, few, many or a class of expanded clone.

TRBJ1-1 | - | - | TRBV20-1 | CSATGTGEAFF | TGCAGTGCTACCGGGACGGGTGAAGCTTTCTTT
TRBJ2-1 | - | - | TRBV5-1 | CASSPSPVSSYNEQFF | TGCGCCAGCAGCCCCAGCCCAGTGAGCTCCTACAATGAGCAGTTCTTC
TRBJ2-7 | - | - | TRBV7-9 | CASSSDGPYEQYF | TGTGCCAGCAGTTCTGACGGTCCCTACGAGCAGTACTTC
TRBJ1-2 | - | - | TRBV6-1 | CASSEGAGSYGYTF | TGTGCCAGCAGTGAGGGCGCGGGCAGCTATGGCTACACCTTC
TRBJ2-7 | - | - | TRBV10-3 | CAISIGTDEQYF | TGTGCCATCAGTATAGGAACGGACGAGCAGTACTTC
TRBJ1-5 | - | TRBD1 | TRBV27 | CASSSFWGRGGYSNQPQHF | TGTGCCAGCAGCTCTTTTTGGGGCAGGGGGGGATATAGCAATCAGCCCCAGCATTTT
TRBJ2-7 | - | - | TRBV6-6 | CASTPGRTYEQYF | TGTGCCAGCACCCCCGGCAGAACCTACGAGCAGTACTTC
TRBJ1-2 | - | - | TRBV6-5 | CASSYNNRNYGYTF | TGTGCCAGCAGTTATAATAACAGAAACTATGGCTACACCTTC
TRBJ2-1 | - | TRBD1 | TRBV28 | CASRSPGQGSYNEQFF | TGTGCCAGCAGGTCCCCGGGACAGGGGTCCTACAATGAGCAGTTCTTC
TRBJ2-2 | - | - | TRBV5-1 | CASSLVGRNTGELFF | TGCGCCAGCAGCTTGGTCGGGAGAAATACCGGGGAGCTGTTTTTT
TRBJ1-2 | once | TRBD1 | TRBV6-5 | CASSNRGDGYTF | TGTGCCAGCAGCAACAGGGGAGATGGCTACACCTTC
TRBJ2-3 | - | TRBD2 | TRBV30 | CACSQGGRAPDTQYF | TGTGCCTGCAGTCAGGGCGGGAGGGCCCCAGATACGCAGTATTTT
TRBJ2-5 | - | TRBD2 | TRBV15 | CATGLRTSVETQYF | TGTGCCACAGGTCTTCGGACTAGCGTGGAGACCCAGTACTTC
TRBJ1-1 | - | TRBD1 | TRBV5-6 | CASSVPGQGIQGTEAFF | TGTGCCAGCAGCGTGCCGGGACAGGGGATTCAAGGGACTGAAGCTTTCTTT
TRBJ1-1 | - | - | TRBV19 | CASSIWGGAGTEAFF | TGTGCCAGTAGTATTTGGGGGGGGGCTGGCACTGAAGCTTTCTTT
TRBJ2-1 | - | - | TRBV9 | CASSVPGRDNEQFF | TGTGCCAGCAGCGTTCCGGGACGGGACAATGAGCAGTTCTTC
TRBJ2-1 | - | - | TRBV9 | CASSVDGDFYNEQFF | TGTGCCAGCAGCGTAGACGGGGACTTCTACAATGAGCAGTTCTTC
TRBJ2-7 | - | - | TRBV5-4 | CASSLGVGYEQYF | TGTGCCAGCAGCTTGGGAGTCGGGTACGAGCAGTACTTC
TRBJ2-7 | - | TRBD1 | TRBV19 | CASSKLGQGAGYEQYF | TGTGCCAGTAGTAAACTGGGACAGGGGGCGGGCTACGAGCAGTACTTC
TRBJ2-3 | - | - | TRBV5-6 | CASSLVTRETSTDTQYF | TGTGCCAGCAGCTTGGTTACCAGGGAAACTAGCACAGATACGCAGTATTTT
TRBJ2-3 | - | - | TRBV7-3 | CASSLSRTDTQYF | TGTGCCAGCAGCTTATCGCGCACAGATACGCAGTATTTT
TRBJ2-1 | - | TRBD1 | TRBV5-1 | CASSPGGQSSYNEQFF | TGCGCCAGCAGCCCAGGGGGCCAGAGCTCCTACAATGAGCAGTTCTTC
TRBJ2-1 | once | - | TRBV5-6 | CASRRVLGSLRGVGNEQFF | TGTGCCAGCCGCCGCGTGCTAGGGAGCCTCCGGGGTGTTGGGAATGAGCAGTTCTTC